This paragraph covers one TCR beta chain sequence. Under the authors' procedure: Amplification from reference gene primers served as the basis for estimated nucleated cell counts. Profiling relied on immunoSEQ multiplex PCR, and the TCRdb table lists in-frame clones only, not all of them. That table furnishes V, J and clone size, whereas the DNA furnished D and trimming. The sample has about 55,000 clones, around 85% seen once. The CDR3 length is 15 residues. Germline CDR1 is MGHRA and CDR2 is YSYEKL. V lost 1 base and J 1 base, leaving 10 bases between the germline ends. The data are from a study of blood T cell repertoires in COVID-19. For the study at large: Acute and convalescent COVID-19 samples came from the United States, Italy and Spain. Sources were T cells, B-cell-depleted T cells, or PBMCs; the material itself was cDNA or gDNA.

Sequencing was performed on peripheral blood. The sequence derives from a human donor in a cohort sampled during active COVID-19. V is TRBV4-1 and J is TRBJ1-1; D is uncertain. For the CDR3, the DNA is TGCGCCAGCAGCCAAGTATCCGCACAGAACACTGAAGCTTTCTTT. This sequence encodes CASSQVSAQNTEAFF.